What follows are 10 T cell receptor beta chains derived from one specimen sequenced in a study of T cell responses to AZD1222 COVID-19 vaccine. Profiling relied on immunoSEQ multiplex PCR, and the TCRdb table lists in-frame clones only, not all of them. The sample records 60,000 to 65,000 clones, roughly three quarters being singletons. The sequences come from peripheral blood, collected on day 0 of AZD1222 vaccination. These receptors all come from an adult in good health.

This chain joins TRBV10-1 and TRBJ1-3; no clear D gene. CDR3 length equals 14 residues. Germline CDR1 reads WNHNN; CDR2 reads SYGVQD (reference sequence). Trimming took off 8 bases at V and 0 bases at J, with 11 bases between the two ends. The DNA for the CDR3 is TGCGCCAGCGCCGGGCGCCCCTCTGGAAACACCATATATTTT. The encoded protein is CASAGRPSGNTIYF.

In DNA form, the CDR3 reads TGTGCCAGCAGCCTCGGAAGGGATTCACCCCTCCACTTT. It specifies CASSLGRDSPLHF. The chain combines TRBV6-5 with TRBJ1-6; D gene ambiguous. The germline V gene has CDR1 MNHEY and CDR2 SVGAGI. The length of the CDR3 is 13 residues. The V and J ends lost 6 bases and 8 bases respectively, with 11 bases between them.

The V and J genes are TRBV5-4 and TRBJ1-5; D may be TRBD1 (5 bases). This CDR3 has 15 amino acids. V lost 0 bases and J 2 bases, leaving 9 bases between the germline ends. Germline CDR1 SGHNT, CDR2 YYREEE (reference sequence). The CDR3 DNA reads as TGTGCCAGCAGCTTGGGGGGGGTTGGCAATCAGCCCCAGCATTTT. Its translation is CASSLGGVGNQPQHF.

The DNA for the CDR3 is TGCAGTGCTAGTTTGGACAAGAACTATGGCTACACCTTC. It specifies CSASLDKNYGYTF. The chain links TRBV20-1 to TRBJ1-2, with D possibly matching TRBD1 (5 bases). The CDR3 sequence is 13 residues long. Trimming took 3 bases from V and 2 from J, leaving 10 bases between them. Germline CDR1 is DFQATT and CDR2 is SNEGSKA (reference sequence).

The V gene is TRBV11-2, the J gene TRBJ2-5, with D possibly being TRBD1 (5 bases). CDR3 length: 16 residues. Germline V gene data show CDR1 as SGHAT and CDR2 as FQNNGV. V dropped 0 bases and J dropped 2 bases, with 13 bases sitting between them. The CDR3 DNA reads TGTGCCAGCAGCTTAGAAGGGGTAGGGTATCAAGAGACCCAGTACTTC. This encodes CASSLEGVGYQETQYF.

The chain has TRBV5-5 and TRBJ2-1; tentative D call: TRBD1 (5 bases). The V gene lost 0 bases and the J gene lost 9 bases, with 10 bases spanning the gap. The CDR3 has 13 residues. Per germline, CDR1 SGHKS and CDR2 YYEKEE (reference sequence). The CDR3 spells CASSLGQGSEQFF. In DNA form, the CDR3 reads TGTGCCAGCAGCTTGGGTCAGGGCAGTGAGCAGTTCTTC.

The chain employs TRBV30 and TRBJ1-2, with D uncertain. The CDR3 has 14 residues. The V gene lost 2 bases and the J gene lost 3 bases, with 13 bases spanning the gap. From germline, CDR1 is GTSNPN and CDR2 SVGIG (reference sequence). CDR3 bases: TGTGCCTGGAGTTCTCTCGGCGGCTACTATGGCTACACCTTC. This sequence encodes CAWSSLGGYYGYTF. Full variable domain (rest looked up from reference TRBV30 and TRBJ1-2): SQTIHQWPATLVQPVGSPLSLECTVEGTSNPNLYWYRQAAGRGLQLLFYSVGIGQISSEVPQNLSASRPQDRQFILSSKKLLLSDSGFYLCAWSSLGGYYGYTFGSGTRLTVV.

A single count supports this clone. The chain links TRBV5-6 to TRBJ1-6, with D unresolved. The CDR3 extends over 15 amino acids. The ends were cut back, 0 bases at V and 10 bases at J, with 14 bases in the middle. Germline V gives CDR1 SGHDT, CDR2 YYEEEE. This CDR3 reads CASSLEGRFGSPLHF. Written as DNA, the CDR3 is TGTGCCAGCAGCTTGGAAGGTCGTTTTGGCTCACCCCTCCACTTT.

The V call is TRBV27, the J call TRBJ2-3; no clear D gene. From germline, CDR1 is MNHEY and CDR2 SMNVEV (reference sequence). V lost 8 bases and J 6 bases, leaving 15 bases between the germline ends. This CDR3 has 13 residues. The CDR3 sequence: CASHRVAADTQYF. The CDR3 DNA sequence: TGTGCCAGCCATCGAGTTGCGGCGGATACGCAGTATTTT.

This sequence joins TRBV4-2 and TRBJ2-3; D tentatively reads TRBD1 or TRBD2 (5 bases each). The CDR3 runs 16 residues. Trimming cost V 1 base and J 2 bases, with 13 bases left between them. CDR1 is LGHNA and CDR2 is YNFKEQ in the germline V gene. The CDR3 loop is CASSQVPGRNTDTQYF. CDR3 bases: TGTGCCAGCAGCCAAGTCCCGGGACGGAACACAGATACGCAGTATTTT.